This is a list of T cell receptor beta chains from one sample in a study of Ad26.COV2.S vaccination and SARS-CoV-2 variants. Libraries were prepared by immunoSEQ multiplex PCR; TCRdb keeps only in-frame clonotypes and omits some of them. The sample gives 440,000 or so clones, 90% of which show up once; about 4.1% is in the top ten. This specimen was peripheral blood, taken in a trial of Ad26.COV2.S vaccine versus placebo. Receptor source: a person aged 18 to 59 who received the Ad26.COV2.S COVID-19 vaccine or a placebo. Both conserved end residues are trimmed from each CDR3. Clone size is given for some rows only: seen once, a few or many times, or a class if the clone is expanded.

len	abundance	v_gene	j_gene	CDR3aa
13	.	TRBV18	TRBJ2-1	ASSPRTGTYNEQF
11	.	TRBV14	TRBJ2-7	ASSYLGILEQY
16	.	TRBV7-8	TRBJ2-7	ASSPRAGGAGETYEQY
14	.	TRBV9	TRBJ1-1	ASSVVGFGVNTEAF
13	.	TRBV7-3	TRBJ2-5	ASSLTVQGRETQY
14	.	TRBV28	TRBJ1-4	ASSPRQGSTNEKLF
12	.	TRBV29-1	TRBJ2-2	SVEFPSRSREKF
12	.	TRBV20-1	TRBJ1-5	SASFGASNQPQH
12	.	TRBV7-9	TRBJ2-1	ASSPRDRYNEQF
11	.	TRBV7-2	TRBJ1-3	ASSLGGGNTIY
15	.	TRBV6-2/TRBV6-3	TRBJ2-7	ASSHFGTSGRSYEQY
12	once	TRBV6-7	TRBJ1-5	ASSYSGPNQPQH
15	few	TRBV6-2/TRBV6-3	TRBJ2-1	ASSYTLTSGEYNEQF
15	.	TRBV15	TRBJ1-4	ATSRDQGVRRDEKLF
12	.	TRBV18	TRBJ2-7	ASSPEDRGYEQY
14	once	TRBV3-1/TRBV3-2	TRBJ2-1	ASSQILAGVYNEQF
9	.	TRBV10-3	TRBJ2-1	AIAGEDEQF
14	.	TRBV7-9	TRBJ2-7	ASSAGTGGNTYEQY
11	.	TRBV12-3/TRBV12-4	TRBJ2-7	ASSLRQGTEQY
13	.	TRBV19	TRBJ1-1	ASSRYGDRDPEAF
10	.	TRBV30	TRBJ1-2	AWSETIEGYT
12	once	TRBV14	TRBJ1-4	ASSQVRGTEKLF
11	.	TRBV2	TRBJ1-4	ARNRGVGEKLF
12	.	TRBV7-2	TRBJ2-7	ASSSTDRGYEQY
13	once	TRBV5-6	TRBJ2-1	ASSARLAGNNEQF
11	.	TRBV3-1/TRBV3-2	TRBJ2-7	ASARRGQYEQY
11	.	TRBV2	TRBJ1-5	ASNMDSNQPQH
13	.	TRBV6-1	TRBJ2-3	ASSDWTGGLDTQY
15	.	TRBV7-2	TRBJ2-2	ASSLDLSGLGTGELF
14	.	TRBV6-2/TRBV6-3	TRBJ1-1	ASSYSRTASNTEAF
13	.	TRBV5-1	TRBJ2-6	ASSPRGGRANVLT
10	few	TRBV6-6	TRBJ1-2	ASTADSYGYT
12	.	TRBV7-8	TRBJ2-7	ASSRSGRDDEQY
15	.	TRBV20-1	TRBJ2-3	SASQGAQGSGTDTQY
16	.	TRBV5-6	TRBJ2-7	ASSTQAGGADDGYEQY
12	.	TRBV11-3	TRBJ2-7	ASSPSGSSYEQY
15	.	TRBV11-2	TRBJ2-2	ASSLAKTSKNTGELF
12	.	TRBV5-1	TRBJ2-4	ASSLAGYKNIQY
14	.	TRBV7-8	TRBJ2-1	ASSLISALRGNEQF
10	few	TRBV10-3	TRBJ1-1	AVGDGNTEAF
14	.	TRBV15	TRBJ2-2	ATSRDLAGLTGELF
13	.	TRBV6-4	TRBJ2-2	ASSALAGDPGELF